Listed here is a single T cell receptor beta chain. This receptor's antigen is unknown. No much larger clonotype is one base removed from it; base qualities were not supplied. TCR CDR3 regions were amplified from genomic DNA by multiplex PCR using the deep immunoSEQ assay. Genomic DNA extracted from each cell subset was distributed evenly over all wells of several immunoSEQ 96-well plates, and each plate served as one replicate. For unsorted PBMC, roughly 270 ng genomic DNA, equal to 30,000 or so T cell genomes, was loaded into each replicate PCR. Unsorted PBMC genomic DNA was sequenced across ten immunoSEQ deep assay plates. The purified libraries were quantified using a Qubit 3.0 fluorometer, sized with a Bioanalyzer 2100, and then quantified again using the KAPA Library Quantification kit. Every immunoSEQ 96-well plate was sequenced on a separate single-read 150-cycle Illumina NextSeq 550 flow cell. Turning to the authors' computational methods: Because the immunoSEQ output held only junctional sequences and lacked quality scores, the filtering could not match the filtering applied to full-length reads. Sequences were annotated with PyIR, a Python wrapper for IgBLAST v1.9, and V/J genes and CDR3 were assigned using IMGT germline references. Reads were removed for weak V/J assignments (E-value above 1e-6), missing CDR3, stop codons, out-of-frame junctions, or ambiguous translated residues. V3J clonotypes were defined as sequences sharing an identical inferred V gene, J gene, and CDR3 amino acid sequence. The percentage overlap between two repertoires was calculated by dividing the number of shared unique clonotypes by the size of the smaller repertoire. Three approaches were used to assess repertoire richness: RTK rarefaction, the Chao1 estimator, and Recon v2.1 estimates of unobserved clonotypes. TCRdb limited this immuneACCESS table to in-frame rearrangements with V and J called. A share of clones is missing; checked studies link under half to unresolved V genes, and the rest is unexplained. The DNA gave D and trimming, while V, J and clone size come from that table. The sample table lists hundreds of thousands of clones, roughly 83% of them with a count of one. About 13% of the sample is held by the ten biggest clonotypes.

These data come from a study of shared clonotypes between healthy human individuals (TCRdb year 2020). Looking at the study overall: A few men and a couple of women, aged 18 to 49 years, made up the cohort. The study deeply sequenced blood TCR repertoires of five healthy adults to estimate repertoire size and the extent of clonotype sharing between individuals. Each donor's leukapheresis produced roughly between about 0.85 and 10 billion PBMCs. Different laboratories and diverse techniques were used to prepare libraries and sequence TCR repertoires, to increase sequencing depth and limit assay-specific biases. Paper-wide results and their limitations: Only blood was sampled, and tissue TCR repertoires likely differ from those in blood. Pairwise subsampling led to the expectation that sequencing depth would affect the degree of clonotype sharing among donors. The genetic and exposure-history diversity represented was limited by the small number of donors.

Healthy HIV-negative adults with no recently reported acute infections or vaccinations were included as donors. Only Caucasian adults living in Nashville, Tennessee, USA were represented among the donors. For unsorted samples, some 87 million PBMCs were counted, and genomic DNA was extracted using the QIAamp DNA Blood Mini kit. Blood was obtained by leukapheresis, after which PBMCs were separated by Ficoll-Histopaque density gradient centrifugation and cryopreserved in liquid nitrogen vapor phase. The germline V gene specifies SGHVS as CDR1 and FQNEAQ as CDR2. V is clipped by 3 bases and J by 2 bases, and the sequence between their germline boundaries is 10 bases long. Including cysteine and phenylalanine, the CDR3 has 15 amino acids. Only the CDR3 part of the read is kept: 45 bases, read in frame from the first base.

The chain is made from TRBV7-8 and TRBJ2-2; the D gene cannot be named for sure. The source is a woman aged 40 to 50 in good health. Some clones in this sample may be carry-over from other donors' samples. The sequencing input was PBMCs. The CDR3: CASSFLSVNTGELFF. The bases are TGTGCCAGCAGCTTTTTGTCAGTCAACACCGGGGAGCTGTTTTTT.